The entry that follows covers one TCR beta chain sequence. The sample comes from a study of cytomegalovirus exposure and HLA in healthy donors. In the PCR, 60 Vbeta and 13 Jbeta primers were used. The repertoire was sequenced with immunoSEQ multiplex PCR; TCRdb's copy has only in-frame clones and lacks some. The table includes tens of thousands of clones, approximately 81% detected once. V was clipped by 0 bases and J by 0 bases, with 14 bases between them. CDR1 is SGHRS, CDR2 YFSETQ, per germline. The CDR3 covers 17 residues. This clonotype originated in a young woman in good health and CMV-seropositive. Sequencing used PBMCs. The chain combines TRBV5-1 with TRBJ2-3, with a weak D call TRBD2 (5 bases). The chain's CDR3 is CASSLGLRIASTDTQYF. CDR3 nucleotide sequence: TGCGCCAGCAGCTTGGGGTTGAGAATAGCGAGCACAGATACGCAGTATTTT.